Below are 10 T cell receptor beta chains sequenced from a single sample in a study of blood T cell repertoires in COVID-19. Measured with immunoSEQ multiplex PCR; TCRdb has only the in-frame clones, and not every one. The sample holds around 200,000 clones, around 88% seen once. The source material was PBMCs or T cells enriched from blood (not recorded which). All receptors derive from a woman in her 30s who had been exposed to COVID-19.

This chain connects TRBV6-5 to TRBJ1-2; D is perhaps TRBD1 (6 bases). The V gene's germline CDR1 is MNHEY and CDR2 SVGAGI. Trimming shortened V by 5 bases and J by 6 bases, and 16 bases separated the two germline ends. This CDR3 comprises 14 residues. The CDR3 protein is CASSQSQGRDGYTF. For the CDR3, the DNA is TGTGCCAGCAGTCAAAGCCAGGGGAGGGATGGCTACACCTTC.

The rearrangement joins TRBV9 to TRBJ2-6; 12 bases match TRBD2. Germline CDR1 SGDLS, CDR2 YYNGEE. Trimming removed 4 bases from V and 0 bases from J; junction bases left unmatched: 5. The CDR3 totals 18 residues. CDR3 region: CASSWTSGANSGANVLTF. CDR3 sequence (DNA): TGTGCCAGCAGCTGGACTAGCGGGGCTAACTCTGGGGCCAACGTCCTGACTTTC. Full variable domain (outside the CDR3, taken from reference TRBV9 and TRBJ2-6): DSGVTQTPKHLITATGQRVTLRCSPRSGDLSVYWYQQSLDQGLQFLIQYYNGEERAKGNILERFSAQQFPDLHSELNLSSLELGDSALYFCASSWTSGANSGANVLTFGAGSRLTVL.

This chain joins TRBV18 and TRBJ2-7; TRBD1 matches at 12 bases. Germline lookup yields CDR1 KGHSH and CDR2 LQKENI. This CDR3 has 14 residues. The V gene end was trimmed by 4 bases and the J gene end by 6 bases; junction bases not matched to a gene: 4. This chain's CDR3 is CASSLGTGGGEQYF. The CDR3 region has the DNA TGTGCCAGCTCACTCGGGACAGGGGGCGGCGAGCAGTACTTC.

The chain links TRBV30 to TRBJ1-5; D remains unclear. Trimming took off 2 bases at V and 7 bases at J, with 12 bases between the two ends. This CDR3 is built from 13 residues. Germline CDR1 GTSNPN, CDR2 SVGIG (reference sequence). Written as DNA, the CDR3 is TGTGCCTGGAGTCTAGGAGGCCGGCAGCCCCAGCATTTT. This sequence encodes CAWSLGGRQPQHF.

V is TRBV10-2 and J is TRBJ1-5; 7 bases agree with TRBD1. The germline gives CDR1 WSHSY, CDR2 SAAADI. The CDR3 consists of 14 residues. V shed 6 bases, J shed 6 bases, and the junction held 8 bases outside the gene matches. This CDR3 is CASREQGSLQPQHF. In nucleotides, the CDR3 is TGCGCCAGCAGAGAACAGGGGTCGCTTCAGCCCCAGCATTTT.

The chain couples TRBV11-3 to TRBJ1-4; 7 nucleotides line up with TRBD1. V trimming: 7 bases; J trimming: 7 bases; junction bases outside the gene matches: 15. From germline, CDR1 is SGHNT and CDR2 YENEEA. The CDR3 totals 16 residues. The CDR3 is CASTDSTGVVVEKLFF. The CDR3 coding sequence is TGTGCCAGCACGGACAGCACAGGGGTGGTTGTTGAAAAACTGTTTTTT.

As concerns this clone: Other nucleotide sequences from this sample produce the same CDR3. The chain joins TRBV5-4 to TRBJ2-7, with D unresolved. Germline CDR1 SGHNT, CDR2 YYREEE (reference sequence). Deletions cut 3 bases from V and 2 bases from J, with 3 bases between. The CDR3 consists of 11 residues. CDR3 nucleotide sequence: TGTGCCAGCAGCTCAACCTACGAGCAGTACTTC. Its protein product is CASSSTYEQYF. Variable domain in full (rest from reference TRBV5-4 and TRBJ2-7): ETGVTQSPTHLIKTRGQQVTLRCSSQSGHNTVSWYQQALGQGPQFIFQYYREEENGRGNFPPRFSGLQFPNYSSELNVNALELDDSALYLCASSSTYEQYFGPGTRLTVT.

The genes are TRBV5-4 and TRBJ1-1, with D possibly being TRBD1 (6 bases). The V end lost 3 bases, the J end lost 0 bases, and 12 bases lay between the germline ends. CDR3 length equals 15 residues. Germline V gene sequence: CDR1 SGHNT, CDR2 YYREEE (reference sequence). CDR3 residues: CASSWRTELNTEAFF. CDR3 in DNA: TGTGCCAGCAGCTGGCGGACAGAATTGAACACTGAAGCTTTCTTT. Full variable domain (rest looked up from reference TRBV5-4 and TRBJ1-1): ETGVTQSPTHLIKTRGQQVTLRCSSQSGHNTVSWYQQALGQGPQFIFQYYREEENGRGNFPPRFSGLQFPNYSSELNVNALELDDSALYLCASSWRTELNTEAFFGQGTRLTVV.

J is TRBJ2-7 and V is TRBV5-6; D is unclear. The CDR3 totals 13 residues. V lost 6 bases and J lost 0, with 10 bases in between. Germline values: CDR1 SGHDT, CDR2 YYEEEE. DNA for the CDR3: TGTGCCAGCATGCTACAGAACTCCTACGAGCAGTACTTC. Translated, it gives CASMLQNSYEQYF.

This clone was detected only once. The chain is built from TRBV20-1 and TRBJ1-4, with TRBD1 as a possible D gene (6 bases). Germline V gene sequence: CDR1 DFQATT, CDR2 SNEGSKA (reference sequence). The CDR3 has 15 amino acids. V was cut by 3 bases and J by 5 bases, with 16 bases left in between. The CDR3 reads CSASRAVGGNEKLFF. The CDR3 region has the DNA TGCAGTGCTAGTCGGGCTGTTGGGGGCAATGAAAAACTGTTTTTT.